This T cell receptor beta chain was recorded in a study of blood T cell repertoires in COVID-19. Original data processing: Estimated nucleated cell counts came from reference gene primer amplification. The assay was immunoSEQ multiplex PCR, and TCRdb's table has in-frame clones only and misses some. The V and J calls and the clone size are those of that table, but D and trimming were determined from the DNA. The sample lists approximately 240,000 clones; roughly 80% were seen once. The V end lost 5 bases, the J end lost 2 bases, and 15 bases lay between the germline ends. The germline V gene encodes CDR1 SGHVS and CDR2 FQNEAQ. The CDR3 contains 15 residues.

The chain combines TRBV7-8 with TRBJ1-1, with unresolved D. Sequenced material: peripheral blood. The receptor was isolated from a woman in her fifties or sixties with acute or convalescent COVID-19. The CDR3 is CASSTRGGINTEAFF. The CDR3 DNA is TGTGCCAGCAGCACCCGGGGAGGGATTAACACTGAAGCTTTCTTT.